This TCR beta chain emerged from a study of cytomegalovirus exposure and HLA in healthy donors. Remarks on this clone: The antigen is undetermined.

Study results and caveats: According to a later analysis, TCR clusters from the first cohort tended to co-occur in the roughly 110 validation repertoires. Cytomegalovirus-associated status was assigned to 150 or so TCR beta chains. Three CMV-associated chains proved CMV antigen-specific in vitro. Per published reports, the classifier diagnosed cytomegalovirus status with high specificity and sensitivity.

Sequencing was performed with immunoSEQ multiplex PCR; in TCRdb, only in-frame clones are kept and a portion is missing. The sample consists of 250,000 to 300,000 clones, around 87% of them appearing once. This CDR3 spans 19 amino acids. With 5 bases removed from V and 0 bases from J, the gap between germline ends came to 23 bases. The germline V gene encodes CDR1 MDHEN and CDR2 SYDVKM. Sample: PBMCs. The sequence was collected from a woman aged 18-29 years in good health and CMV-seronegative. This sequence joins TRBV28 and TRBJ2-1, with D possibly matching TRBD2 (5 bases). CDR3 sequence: CASSPRASHFTSSYNEQFF. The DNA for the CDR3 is TGTGCCAGCAGTCCCCGGGCATCCCACTTCACTAGCTCCTACAATGAGCAGTTCTTC.